This TCR beta chain was sequenced during a study of OX40 agonist ivuxolimab in advanced cancers. V was cut by 3 bases and J by 1 base, with 21 bases left in between. The CDR3 covers 17 residues. Per the germline V gene, CDR1 is GTSNPN and CDR2 is SVGIG (reference sequence). The table came from immunoSEQ multiplex PCR; TCRdb's copy has only in-frame clones and leaves some out. This table holds about 79,000 clones, approximately 85% found once. This clone occurred once. J is TRBJ1-2 and V is TRBV30, with D possibly TRBD1 on 5 matching bases. The clonotype comes from an adult with an advanced solid tumor such as melanoma, head and neck, liver or kidney cancer. The starting material was CD4+ or CD8+ T cells sorted from blood, obtained in a trial of the OX40 agonist ivuxolimab. DNA for the CDR3: TGTGCCTGGAGAGCCCCTCGTGCAGGGTGGTTTAACTATGGCTACACCTTC. This codes for CAWRAPRAGWFNYGYTF.